Shown below are 32 T cell receptor beta chains from a single sample sequenced in a study of T cells in Graves' hyperthyroidism and ophthalmopathy. There were TCR beta CDR3 regions amplified from RNA transcripts. The primer set for the first-round RT-PCR of the TCR CDR3 was HTBI. Each CDR3 protein gets one entry after TCRdb re-called the multiplex PCR reads with MiXCR. The data hold about 550,000 distinct CDR3 sequences, with around 21% observed a single time. What was sequenced was blood. The receptors were sampled from a man aged 18-30 years with Graves' hyperthyroidism.

The table lists this clonotype with many counts. This chain connects TRBV14 to TRBJ1-1; D is undetermined. Trimming shortened V by 11 bases and J by 1 base, and 14 bases separated the two germline ends. Germline values: CDR1 SGHDN, CDR2 FVKESK. The CDR3 is 13 residues long. CDR3 in amino acids: CAGERWTNTEAFF. The CDR3 DNA reads TGTGCCGGCGAACGTTGGACGAACACTGAAGCTTTCTTT.

On this clonotype itself: A read error may be the cause here, since a much bigger clone is one base away. Since no conserved phenylalanine or tryptophan closes the CDR3, a read error is the likely cause. The V and J genes are TRBV20-1 and TRBJ1-2; D remains ambiguous. V was clipped by 0 bases and J by 4 bases, with 12 bases between them. CDR1 and CDR2 from the germline V gene are DFQATT and SNEGSKA (reference sequence). The CDR3 is 14 residues long. The DNA for the CDR3 is TGCAGTGCTAGAGATACCGGGGTCGGCTATGGCTACACCTAC. Its protein is CSARDTGVGYGYTY.

This clonotype was counted at least ten times. CDR3 loop: CASRKAGELYEQYF. CDR3 coding DNA: TGTGCCAGCCGGAAGGCAGGGGAACTCTACGAGCAGTACTTC. The chain combines TRBV27 with TRBJ2-7, with D possibly matching TRBD1 (6 bases). The germline CDR1 and CDR2 sequences are MNHEY and SMNVEV (reference sequence). Trimming took off 8 bases at V and 3 bases at J, with 17 bases between the two ends. CDR3 size: 14 residues.

The V call is TRBV18, the J call TRBJ2-2; TRBD1 matches at 8 bases. Germline values: CDR1 KGHSH, CDR2 LQKENI. V lost 5 bases to trimming and J lost 1 base; unmatched junction nucleotides: 3. The CDR3 has 15 residues. The CDR3 DNA follows: TGTGCCAGCTCAACCGGACAGGGGAACACCGGGGAGCTGTTTTTT. The encoded protein is CASSTGQGNTGELFF.

This clonotype was observed at least ten times. V gene TRBV6-2 or TRBV6-3 combines with J gene TRBJ2-5, with TRBD1 matching 7 bases. There are 17 residues in the CDR3. The V and J ends lost 6 bases and 1 base, in that order; junction bases with no gene match: 14. Germline V lookup: CDR1 MNHEY, CDR2 SVGEGT. CDR3 amino acids: CASSTPPRQGLQETQYF. DNA of the CDR3: TGTGCCAGCAGCACACCACCTCGACAGGGCCTCCAAGAGACCCAGTACTTC.

This clonotype was recorded at least ten times. The genes are TRBV29-1 and TRBJ2-7, with 9 nucleotides matching TRBD1. The CDR3 covers 15 residues. Trimming cost V 6 bases and J 3 bases; bases outside gene matches: 12. In germline, CDR1 is SQVTM, CDR2 ANQGSEA. Here the CDR3 DNA reads TGCAGCGTGGGGGCGGCCGGGACAGGGATCTACGAGCAGTACTTC. Translated: CSVGAAGTGIYEQYF.

In this sample, this clonotype turned up many times. This chain joins TRBV6-1 and TRBJ2-7; 9 positions agree with TRBD1. CDR3 length equals 15 residues. The ends lost 3 bases at V and 3 bases at J; junction bases unmatched: 6. Looked up from germline, CDR1 is MNHNS and CDR2 is SASEGT. CDR3: CASSDAGTGFYEQYF. As DNA, the CDR3 is TGTGCCAGCAGTGACGCCGGGACAGGGTTCTACGAGCAGTACTTC.

This clonotype occurred many times. The chain carries TRBV24-1 and TRBJ2-2; D possibly corresponds to TRBD1 (6 bases). This CDR3 contains 17 residues. In germline, CDR1 is KGHDR, CDR2 SFDVKD. Trimming pared 5 bases from V and 3 bases from J, leaving 18 bases between. CDR3 sequence: CATSATAGAQDTGELFF. The CDR3 DNA reads TGTGCCACCAGTGCCACCGCAGGGGCCCAGGACACCGGGGAGCTGTTTTTT.

The CDR3 sequence: CATSRDRGRAYGYTF. In DNA form, the CDR3 reads TGTGCCACCAGCAGAGACAGGGGGCGTGCCTATGGCTACACCTTC. The rearrangement links TRBV15 to TRBJ1-2; 8 bases fit TRBD1. V was pared by 0 bases and J by 4 bases, with 4 bases of the junction left unmatched. The length of the CDR3 is 15 residues. Germline-derived CDR1 and CDR2 are LNHNV and YYDKDF (reference sequence).

This clonotype has at least ten counts. The chain carries TRBV4-1 and TRBJ2-7; possibly TRBD1 for D (5 bases). This CDR3 region has 16 residues. V was trimmed by 4 bases and J by 3 bases, leaving 19 bases between them. From germline, CDR1 is MGHRA and CDR2 YSYEKL. This chain's CDR3 is CASSPFPSGALYEQYF. Written as DNA, the CDR3 is TGCGCCAGCAGCCCCTTCCCGTCTGGGGCTCTCTACGAGCAGTACTTC.

This clonotype was observed at least ten times. Sequence at one end of the junction differs from germline and may be a read error. This rearrangement joins TRBV2 to TRBJ1-1, with D possibly being TRBD1 (6 bases). The CDR3 consists of 13 residues. The germline V gene encodes CDR1 SNHLY and CDR2 FYNNEI. CDR3 sequence (DNA): TGTGCCAGCAGTTTAGGACAGAGCACTGAAGCTCTCTTT. This encodes CASSLGQSTEALF.

About this clonotype itself: The junction departs from the called germline gene at one end, perhaps through a read error. This rearrangement joins TRBV12-3 or TRBV12-4 to TRBJ1-2; 10 bases line up with TRBD1. The CDR3 runs to 13 residues. The CDR3 loop is CASTPGQGYGYTF. CDR3 DNA: TGTGCCAGCACCCCGGGACAGGGGTATGGCTACACCTTT.

V and J are TRBV24-1 and TRBJ1-5; D gene unclear. The CDR3 loop spans 12 amino acids. Germline V gene lookup returns CDR1 KGHDR and CDR2 SFDVKD. Trimming cost V 5 bases and J 7 bases, with 8 bases left between them. This CDR3 reads CATSAGGQPQHF. The DNA for the CDR3 is TGTGCCACCAGTGCGGGAGGGCAGCCCCAGCATTTT.

This clonotype has a count of ten or more. The J gene is TRBJ1-3, the V gene TRBV12-3 or TRBV12-4; TRBD1 might be the D (5 bases). The CDR3 runs to 17 residues. Trimming took off 6 bases at V and 0 bases at J, with 18 bases between the two ends. Written as DNA, the CDR3 is TGTGCCAGCAGACCCTCCTCGACAGCCCTCTCTGGAAACACCATATATTTT. Translating it yields CASRPSSTALSGNTIYF.

This clonotype was counted at least ten times. Here the CDR3 reads CASKAMDQETQYF. Here the CDR3 DNA reads TGTGCCAGCAAAGCCATGGACCAAGAGACCCAGTACTTC. The rearrangement joins TRBV2 to TRBJ2-5; D gene ambiguous. Germline CDR1 SNHLY, CDR2 FYNNEI. CDR3 length: 13 amino acids. The V end was cut by 7 bases, the J end by 0 bases, with 9 bases between.

The genes are TRBV6-1 and TRBJ2-7; 8 nucleotides line up with TRBD1. The CDR3 consists of 12 residues. Germline V gives CDR1 MNHNS, CDR2 SASEGT. V gave up 8 bases and J gave up 3 bases; unmatched junction bases: 3. CDR3: CASRDRIYEQYF. The CDR3 nucleotides read TGTGCCAGCCGGGACAGGATCTACGAGCAGTACTTC.

The table lists this clonotype with many counts. The chain couples TRBV24-1 to TRBJ1-1; no firm D call. The germline V and J ends were trimmed by 4 bases and 5 bases, with 7 bases remaining between them. The CDR3 is 12 amino acids. Germline V gives CDR1 KGHDR, CDR2 SFDVKD. CDR3 bases: TGTGCCACCAGTGACTTGGGAACTGAAGCTTTCTTT. It codes for CATSDLGTEAFF.

The chain joins TRBV12-3 or TRBV12-4 to TRBJ1-5, with D uncertain. Trimming removed 3 bases at V and 3 bases at J, with 9 bases between. This CDR3 is 14 amino acids long. CDR3 amino acids: CASSLGHTNQPQHF. Written as DNA, the CDR3 is TGTGCCAGCAGTTTGGGTCACACCAATCAGCCCCAGCATTTT.

Note on this clonotype: Possible read error: a much larger clone is one base away. The chain carries TRBV6-1 and TRBJ2-7; D gene uncertain. Germline V gene lookup returns CDR1 MNHNS and CDR2 SASEGT. This CDR3 has 11 residues. The CDR3, as DNA: TGTGCCAGCAGGAGTGCCTACGAGCGGTACTTC. This sequence encodes CASRSAYERYF.

This clonotype was seen at least ten times. The genes are TRBV12-3 or TRBV12-4 and TRBJ1-2; D might be TRBD1 (5 bases). This CDR3 has 13 amino acids. Trimming took 5 bases from V and 2 from J, leaving 9 bases between them. The CDR3 nucleotides read TGTGCCAGCAGTCCTCAGGGCAACTATGGCTACACCTTC. The encoded protein is CASSPQGNYGYTF.

The chain joins TRBV9 to TRBJ1-3; D is unclear. Trimming pared 0 bases from V and 4 bases from J, leaving 11 bases between. The germline V gene encodes CDR1 SGDLS and CDR2 YYNGEE. There are 15 residues in the CDR3. CDR3: CASSVGGSEGNTIYF. CDR3 DNA: TGTGCCAGCAGCGTAGGAGGGTCAGAGGGAAACACCATATATTTT. Filled out from reference TRBV9 and TRBJ1-3, the complete variable domain reads DSGVTQTPKHLITATGQRVTLRCSPRSGDLSVYWYQQSLDQGLQFLIQYYNGEERAKGNILERFSAQQFPDLHSELNLSSLELGDSALYFCASSVGGSEGNTIYFGEGSWLTVV.

Points on this clonotype: A read error may explain this, as a much larger clone is one base away. The chain carries TRBV19 and TRBJ1-1; no firm D call. Trimming stripped 3 bases from V and 4 bases from J, with 12 bases between. Germline-derived CDR1 and CDR2 are LNHDA and SQIVND (reference sequence). The length of the CDR3 is 14 residues. The CDR3 bases are TGTGCCAGTAGTATTATTTCACCGAGCACTGAAGCTTTCTTT. Its protein product is CASSIISPSTEAFF.

This chain links TRBV6-1 with TRBJ1-1, with D possibly matching TRBD1 (6 bases). The CDR3 totals 13 residues. CDR1 is MNHNS and CDR2 is SASEGT in the germline V gene. Between the trimmed V and J ends, which lost 11 bases and 4 bases, there was a span of 17 bases. The CDR3 sequence is CAGSWGGLTEAFF. In DNA form, the CDR3 reads TGTGCCGGATCCTGGGGGGGCCTCACTGAAGCTTTCTTT.

V is TRBV4-2 and J is TRBJ1-5; D gene unclear. Germline CDR1 reads LGHNA; CDR2 reads YNFKEQ. V was clipped by 4 bases and J by 0 bases, with 10 bases between them. This CDR3 comprises 15 residues. In DNA, the CDR3 is TGTGCCAGCAGCCGAGACCCGTATAGCAATCAGCCCCAGCATTTT. Amino acid sequence: CASSRDPYSNQPQHF.

This clonotype was observed many times. The rearrangement joins TRBV19 to TRBJ1-2; D remains unclear. Germline V gene data show CDR1 as LNHDA and CDR2 as SQIVND (reference sequence). Trimming took off 7 bases at V and 8 bases at J, with 14 bases between the two ends. The CDR3 covers 12 residues. The CDR3 loop reads CASTGLSEGYTF. For the CDR3, the DNA is TGTGCCAGTACCGGACTGTCCGAAGGCTACACCTTC.

The genes are TRBV11-3 and TRBJ2-5; 8 nucleotides match TRBD2. The germline gives CDR1 SGHNT, CDR2 YENEEA. The CDR3 sequence is 14 residues long. V trimming: 3 bases; J trimming: 5 bases; junction bases outside the gene matches: 5. CDR3 nucleotide sequence: TGTGCCAGCAGCTTCCCAGCGGGAGCGGAGACCCAGTACTTC. Translating gives CASSFPAGAETQYF.

This clonotype has a handful of counts. The chain carries TRBV11-1 and TRBJ2-5, with 14 bases identical to TRBD2. The CDR3 contains 18 residues. Trimming cost V 2 bases and J 3 bases; bases outside gene matches: 8. CDR1 is SGHAT, CDR2 FQDESV, per germline (reference sequence). CDR3 bases: TGTGCCAGCAGCTTACGAGGGACTAGCGGGAGAGGGGAAGAGACCCAGTACTTC. Residues: CASSLRGTSGRGEETQYF.

This clonotype was found many times. The chain uses TRBV12-3 or TRBV12-4 and TRBJ1-1, with D possibly matching TRBD1 (5 bases). The CDR3 runs to 13 residues. The V gene lost 3 bases and the J gene lost 4 bases, with 9 bases spanning the gap. The CDR3 loop reads CASSFVGGTEAFF. CDR3 sequence (DNA): TGTGCCAGCAGTTTTGTCGGGGGCACTGAAGCTTTCTTT.

This clonotype was counted at least ten times. This chain joins TRBV19 and TRBJ1-1, with D maybe TRBD1 (6 bases). Between the trimmed V and J ends, which lost 6 bases and 7 bases, there was a span of 21 bases. Germline-derived CDR1 and CDR2 are LNHDA and SQIVND (reference sequence). This CDR3 region has 15 residues. In DNA form, the CDR3 reads TGTGCCAGTAGCACGATATATCCTCAGGGGCTTGAAGCTTTCTTT. This sequence encodes CASSTIYPQGLEAFF.

V and J are TRBV27 and TRBJ2-7; TRBD1 agrees at 8 bases. Germline V gene lookup returns CDR1 MNHEY and CDR2 SMNVEV (reference sequence). Losses at the gene ends were 2 bases for V and 3 bases for J; bases not matched to a gene: 3. This CDR3 spans 14 amino acids. CDR3 sequence reads: CASSLAQGGYEQYF. CDR3 coding DNA: TGTGCCAGCAGTTTAGCACAGGGGGGCTACGAGCAGTACTTC.

This clonotype was recorded many times. The chain couples TRBV15 to TRBJ1-5, with D possibly matching TRBD1 (6 bases). The CDR3 covers 13 residues. V was cut by 4 bases and J by 12 bases, with 16 bases left in between. Looked up from germline, CDR1 is LNHNV and CDR2 is YYDKDF (reference sequence). The DNA of the CDR3 is TGTGCCACCAGCACCCTACAGACAGGTCTCCAGCATTTT. This translates into CATSTLQTGLQHF. Combining the CDR3 with reference TRBV15 and TRBJ1-5 gives the whole variable domain DAMVIQNPRYQVTQFGKPVTLSCSQTLNHNVMYWYQQKSSQAPKLLFHYYDKDFNNEADTPDNFQSRRPNTSFCFLDIRSPGLGDTAMYLCATSTLQTGLQHFGDGTRLSIL.

This clonotype has a count of ten or more. The chain joins TRBV6-1 to TRBJ2-5, with TRBD1 identical over 9 bases. Germline lookup yields CDR1 MNHNS and CDR2 SASEGT. CDR3 length: 18 amino acids. V dropped 0 bases and J dropped 5; count of bases not matched to a gene: 13. CDR3 residues: CASSEASYRGLLFETQYF. The CDR3, as DNA: TGTGCCAGCAGTGAAGCGAGCTACAGGGGGCTGCTTTTTGAGACCCAGTACTTC.